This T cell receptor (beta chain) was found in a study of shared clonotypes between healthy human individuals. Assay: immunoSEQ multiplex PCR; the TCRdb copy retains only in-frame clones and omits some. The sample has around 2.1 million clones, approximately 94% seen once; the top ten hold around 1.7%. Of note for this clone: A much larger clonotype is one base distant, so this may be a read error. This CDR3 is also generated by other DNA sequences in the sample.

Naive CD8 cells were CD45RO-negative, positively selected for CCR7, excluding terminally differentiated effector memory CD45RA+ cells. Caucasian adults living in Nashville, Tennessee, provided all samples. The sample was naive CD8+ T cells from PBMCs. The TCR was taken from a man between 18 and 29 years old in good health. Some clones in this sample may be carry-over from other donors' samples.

This chain's CDR3 is CASSYGSSYEQYF. Written as DNA, the CDR3 is TGTGCCAGCAGTTACGGGAGCTCCTACGAGCAGTACTTC. V is TRBV28 and J is TRBJ2-7; possible D gene TRBD2, 6 bases. The CDR3 sequence is 13 residues long. Trimming cost V 4 bases and J 0 bases, with 7 bases left between them. Per germline, CDR1 MDHEN and CDR2 SYDVKM.